The entry that follows covers one T cell receptor (beta chain) sequence. Its antigen is currently unknown. Uncontrolled infections, other autoimmune diseases, pregnancy or lactation led to exclusion of patients. The sample comes from a study of T cells in Graves' hyperthyroidism and ophthalmopathy. General study points: Most expanded thyroid clonotypes above 0.001 recurred in blood. The model forecast ophthalmopathy, anticipating it by a median roughly 6 months before onset.

This CDR3 comprises 13 residues. Germline loops: CDR1 DFQATT, CDR2 SNEGSKA (reference sequence). Authors of the study amplified TCR beta CDR3 regions from RNA transcripts. Researchers ran a first-round RT-PCR on the TCR CDR3 using the HTBI primer set. Each CDR3 protein gets one entry after TCRdb re-called the multiplex PCR reads with MiXCR. This table holds about 640,000 distinct CDR3 sequences, 45% found once. This clonotype was obtained from an adult man with Graves' disease, either hyperthyroidism or ophthalmopathy (not recorded which). Input material: peripheral blood or thyroid tissue (not recorded which). The rearrangement uses TRBV20-1 and TRBJ1-2, with unresolved D. This chain's CDR3 is CTLARTTSYGYTF. CDR3 coding DNA: TGCACGTTGGCCAGAACGACTAGCTATGGCTACACCTTC.